The present T cell receptor beta chain was sequenced within a study of blood T cell repertoires in COVID-19. For the study at large: From T cells, B-cell-depleted T cells, or PBMCs came the material, which was cDNA or gDNA.

The assay was immunoSEQ multiplex PCR, and TCRdb's table has in-frame clones only and misses some. The data hold approximately 210,000 clones, with about four fifths observed a single time. V shed 1 base and J shed 4 bases, with 6 bases lying between them. The CDR3 runs 13 residues. Germline V gene sequence: CDR1 MGHDK, CDR2 SYGVNS. The source is a woman aged 50 to 60 with acute COVID-19. The chain joins TRBV25-1 to TRBJ2-3, with D maybe TRBD2 (5 bases). Sequencing was done on a sample of PBMCs or T cells enriched from blood (not recorded which). In DNA, the CDR3 is TGTGCCAGCAGTGAATCCGGGGCAGATACGCAGTATTTT. Translating it yields CASSESGADTQYF.